The clone carrying this T cell receptor beta chain was detected ten times or more. Its antigen is unidentified. Hyperthyroidism in the patients, aged 18 to 65, was newly diagnosed and under 2 months in duration. Orbital computed tomography and thyroid ultrasound, together with serum TRAb and thyroxine and clinical symptoms, were used for diagnoses. The record originates from a study of T cells in Graves' hyperthyroidism and ophthalmopathy. Study-wide findings and caveats: Most thyroid clonotypes with frequency above 0.001 were detected in blood. The model forecast ophthalmopathy, anticipating it by a median around 6.5 months before onset.

The investigators amplified TCR beta CDR3 regions from RNA transcripts. The study used the HTBI primer set for a first-round RT-PCR of the TCR CDR3. MiXCR, run by TCRdb on the multiplex PCR reads, gives a single entry per CDR3 protein. Among about 480,000 distinct CDR3 sequences, over 13% were seen once, and the ten largest hold 15% to 20%. Material for sequencing was blood. This receptor was identified in a woman aged 18-35 years with Graves' hyperthyroidism.

The chain's CDR3 is CAISDSSYEQYF. The CDR3 DNA reads TGTGCCATCAGTGACAGCTCCTACGAGCAGTACTTC. J is TRBJ2-7 and V is TRBV10-3; D is ambiguous. The CDR3 loop spans 12 amino acids. Trimming cost V 3 bases and J 0 bases, with 3 bases left between them. CDR1 and CDR2 (germline): ENHRY, SYGVKD.